Shown below are 14 T cell receptor beta chains from a single sample sequenced in a study of cytomegalovirus exposure and HLA in healthy donors. Vbeta (60) and Jbeta (13) primers were used in the PCR. The table came from immunoSEQ multiplex PCR; TCRdb's copy has only in-frame clones and leaves some out. The sample carries roughly 66,000 clones, about 84% recorded once. The sequencing sample was made of PBMCs. These receptors were taken from a man aged 18 to 29 in good health and CMV-seropositive.

The gene calls are TRBV5-1 and TRBJ1-2; 7 bases agree with TRBD1. CDR3 length: 15 residues. Germline V gives CDR1 SGHRS, CDR2 YFSETQ. Trimming removed 5 bases from V and 6 bases from J; junction bases left unmatched: 13. The CDR3 sequence is CASRPGQALLDGYTF. CDR3 sequence (DNA): TGCGCCAGCAGACCTGGACAGGCCTTGTTGGATGGCTACACCTTC.

The rearrangement joins TRBV30 to TRBJ2-1; TRBD2 aligns across 8 bases. J gave up 2 bases and V 2 bases, and 2 bases lay outside the gene matches. There are 14 residues in the CDR3. Germline V gene lookup returns CDR1 GTSNPN and CDR2 SVGIG (reference sequence). Here the CDR3 DNA reads TGTGCCTGGAGTTCGGGGGGGGCCTACAATGAGCAGTTCTTC. Translated, it gives CAWSSGGAYNEQFF.

A remark on this clone: One end of the junction varies from germline; a read error may be responsible. The gene calls are TRBV18 and TRBJ1-5; 8 bases are a match to TRBD1. Looked up from germline, CDR1 is KGHSH and CDR2 is LQKENI. This CDR3 contains 15 residues. The chain's CDR3 is CASSPSGQGDQAQHF. The CDR3 DNA sequence: TGTGCCAGCTCACCCTCAGGACAGGGAGATCAGGCCCAGCATTTT. The variable domain in full, with the rest retrieved from reference TRBV18 and TRBJ1-5, is NAGVMQNPRHLVRRRGQEARLRCSPMKGHSHVYWYRQLPEEGLKFMVYLQKENIIDESGMPKERFSAEFPKEGPSILRIQQVVRGDSAAYFCASSPSGQGDQAQHFGDGTRLSIL.

The rearrangement links TRBV7-2 to TRBJ1-1; D gene unclear. The V gene's germline CDR1 is SGHTA and CDR2 FQGNSA. Between the trimmed V and J ends, which lost 2 bases and 2 bases, there was a span of 6 bases. The CDR3 spans 13 residues. The CDR3: CASSLSVNTEAFF. The CDR3 nucleotides are TGTGCCAGCAGCTTATCGGTCAACACTGAAGCTTTCTTT.

This clone appeared a few times. This chain uses TRBV7-9 with TRBJ2-1, with 7 bases identical to TRBD1. V shed 5 bases, J shed 2 bases, and the junction held 6 bases outside the gene matches. This CDR3 has 15 amino acids. CDR1 is SEHNR, CDR2 FQNEAQ, per germline (reference sequence). CDR3 loop: CASSLSTGTYNEQFF. DNA of the CDR3: TGTGCCAGCAGCCTCTCGACAGGGACCTACAATGAGCAGTTCTTC.

The rearrangement joins TRBV27 to TRBJ2-7; 13 bases agree with TRBD2. The ends lost 8 bases at V and 4 bases at J; junction bases unmatched: 20. Germline-derived CDR1 and CDR2 are MNHEY and SMNVEV (reference sequence). CDR3 size: 19 residues. The CDR3 nucleotides read TGTGCCAGCCCTACTCCGGGACTAGCGGGAATATGCCCGCAATACGAGCAGTACTTC. As protein: CASPTPGLAGICPQYEQYF.

The V gene is TRBV30, the J gene TRBJ2-1, with 12 bases lining up with TRBD2. There are 15 residues in the CDR3. Germline trimming cut 2 bases from V and 4 bases from J; bases unmatched to any gene: 3. Germline-derived CDR1 and CDR2 are GTSNPN and SVGIG (reference sequence). CDR3 nucleotides: TGTGCCTGGAGTACTAGCGGGAGGTCGTACAATGAGCAGTTCTTC. Translated: CAWSTSGRSYNEQFF. Full variable domain (rest looked up from reference TRBV30 and TRBJ2-1): SQTIHQWPATLVQPVGSPLSLECTVEGTSNPNLYWYRQAAGRGLQLLFYSVGIGQISSEVPQNLSASRPQDRQFILSSKKLLLSDSGFYLCAWSTSGRSYNEQFFGPGTRLTVL.

The chain couples TRBV6-5 to TRBJ1-1, with D tentatively TRBD1 (6 bases). The CDR3 totals 13 residues. V was shortened by 4 bases and J by 10 bases, with 16 bases between the two germline ends. Germline lookup yields CDR1 MNHEY and CDR2 SVGAGI. The CDR3 DNA reads as TGTGCCAGCAGTTTTGGGACATCGCTTGCAGCTTTCTTT. It codes for CASSFGTSLAAFF.

The V and J genes are TRBV14 and TRBJ2-6; no definite D call. The CDR3 runs to 14 residues. The germline V gene has CDR1 SGHDN and CDR2 FVKESK. Trimming pared 4 bases from V and 0 bases from J, leaving 4 bases between. Here the CDR3 reads CASSPVSGANVLTF. CDR3 DNA sequence: TGTGCCAGCAGCCCAGTCTCTGGGGCCAACGTCCTGACTTTC. Using reference TRBV14 and TRBJ2-6 for the parts outside the CDR3, the full variable domain is EAGVTQFPSHSVIEKGQTVTLRCDPISGHDNLYWYRRVMGKEIKFLLHFVKESKQDESGMPNNRFLAERTGGTYSTLKVQPAELEDSGVYFCASSPVSGANVLTFGAGSRLTVL.

The chain is built from TRBV7-2 and TRBJ2-7; no clear D. This CDR3 is 14 amino acids long. V shed 4 bases and J shed 1 base, with 11 bases lying between them. Germline assignment: CDR1 SGHTA and CDR2 FQGNSA. Here the CDR3 reads CASSSSRVSYEQYF. In nucleotides, the CDR3 is TGTGCCAGCAGCTCGAGTCGAGTTTCCTACGAGCAGTACTTC.

The chain is built from TRBV11-2 and TRBJ1-5; 10 nucleotides align to TRBD1. The CDR3 runs to 15 residues. The ends lost 4 bases at V and 6 bases at J; junction bases unmatched: 6. Germline V gene lookup returns CDR1 SGHAT and CDR2 FQNNGV. The CDR3 DNA sequence: TGTGCCAGCAGCTCCGGGACAGGGGAAGTTCAGCCCCAGCATTTT. Translation gives CASSSGTGEVQPQHF.

The chain couples TRBV5-4 to TRBJ2-1, with D possibly matching TRBD2 (7 bases). This CDR3 is 16 amino acids long. Germline V gene lookup returns CDR1 SGHNT and CDR2 YYREEE (reference sequence). V lost 2 bases to trimming and J lost 1 base, with 13 bases between them. As DNA, the CDR3 is TGTGCCAGCAGCTTCGCGGGGGCAAGATCCTACAATGAGCAGTTCTTC. This gives the protein CASSFAGARSYNEQFF.

The V call is TRBV5-6, the J call TRBJ1-2; the D is unclear. Germline values: CDR1 SGHDT, CDR2 YYEEEE. V dropped 3 bases and J dropped 1 base, with 13 bases sitting between them. The CDR3 extends over 15 amino acids. The CDR3 coding sequence is TGTGCCAGCAGCTCTTTCACAAATGATAACTATGGCTACACCTTC. Translated, it gives CASSSFTNDNYGYTF.

The chain employs TRBV30 and TRBJ2-1, with 7 bases aligning to TRBD2. Germline CDR1 reads GTSNPN; CDR2 reads SVGIG (reference sequence). The V and J ends lost 0 bases and 5 bases, in that order; junction bases with no gene match: 1. CDR3 length equals 13 residues. DNA for the CDR3: TGTGCCTGGAGTGTGACTAGCCACAATGAGCAGTTCTTC. Protein product: CAWSVTSHNEQFF.